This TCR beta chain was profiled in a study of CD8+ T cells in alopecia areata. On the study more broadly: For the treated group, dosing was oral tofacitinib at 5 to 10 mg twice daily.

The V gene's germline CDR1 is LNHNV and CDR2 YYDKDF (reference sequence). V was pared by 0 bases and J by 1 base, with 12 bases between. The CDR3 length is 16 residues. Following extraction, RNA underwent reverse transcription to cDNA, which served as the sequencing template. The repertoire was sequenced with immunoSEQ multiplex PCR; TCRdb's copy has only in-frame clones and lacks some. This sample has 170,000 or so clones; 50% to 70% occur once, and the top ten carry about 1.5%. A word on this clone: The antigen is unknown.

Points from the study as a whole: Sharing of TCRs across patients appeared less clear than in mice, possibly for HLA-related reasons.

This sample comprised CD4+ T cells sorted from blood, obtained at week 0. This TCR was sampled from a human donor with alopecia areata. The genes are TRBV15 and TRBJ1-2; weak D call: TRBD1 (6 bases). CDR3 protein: CATSRDWAGVNYGYTF. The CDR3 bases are TGTGCCACCAGCAGAGATTGGGCAGGGGTTAACTATGGCTACACCTTC.